The rows below give T cell receptor beta chains drawn from one sample of a study of blood T cell repertoires in COVID-19. TCRdb keeps only in-frame clones here, not all; method: immunoSEQ multiplex PCR. The sample has about 150,000 clones, around 87% seen once. Sequenced input: peripheral blood. These TCRs come from a woman aged 40 to 55 with acute or convalescent COVID-19. CDR3s include the opening cysteine and the closing phenylalanine or tryptophan. A D gene is named only where the DNA matches it firmly. The size field is filled for only some rows; it gives once, few, many or a size class.

J gene	V gene	D gene	clone size	CDR3 DNA	CDR3 protein
TRBJ1-5	TRBV6-2/TRBV6-3	NA	NA	TGTGCCAGCAGTAAGGCAAATAAAGGGGTAGCTAGCAATCAGCCCCAGCATTTT	CASSKANKGVASNQPQHF
TRBJ1-4	TRBV3-1/TRBV3-2	NA	NA	TGTGCCAGCAGCCACTACCCCTCAACTAATGAAAAACTGTTTTTT	CASSHYPSTNEKLFF
TRBJ1-3	TRBV7-9	NA	NA	TGTGCCAGCAGCTTAGTGTCAGTTGGAAACACCATATATTTT	CASSLVSVGNTIYF
TRBJ1-3	TRBV5-1	NA	NA	TGCGCCAGCAGCTTGGGGGAGTGGACAGCCCGCTCTGGAAACACCATATATTTT	CASSLGEWTARSGNTIYF
TRBJ1-1	TRBV6-5	NA	NA	TGTGCCAGCAGTTACGGGGGGGAGGGGGAGGCTTTCTTT	CASSYGGEGEAFF
TRBJ2-2	TRBV21-1	NA	once	TGTGCCAGCAGCAAAGAGGGGTACGACACCGGGGAGCTGTTTTTT	CASSKEGYDTGELFF
TRBJ2-3	TRBV29-1	NA	NA	TGCAGCGTACGGAGCACAGATACGCAGTATTTT	CSVRSTDTQYF
TRBJ1-5	TRBV18	NA	NA	TGTGCCAGCTCATTTGACGACAGATATCAGCCCCAGCATTTT	CASSFDDRYQPQHF
TRBJ2-7	TRBV2	TRBD1	NA	TGTGCCAGCCCGAAACACCAGGGGGTAGGGGAGCAGTACTTC	CASPKHQGVGEQYF
TRBJ1-5	TRBV6-6	TRBD1	NA	TGTGCCAGCACCCCTGGGACAGGGGTCGATCAGCCCCAGCATTTT	CASTPGTGVDQPQHF
TRBJ1-2	TRBV19	NA	NA	TGTGCCAGTAGTCCTCGGACATATGGCTACACCTTC	CASSPRTYGYTF
TRBJ2-3	TRBV5-1	NA	NA	TGCGCCAGCAGCTCCGGAGTGTTGGTTGGCACAGATACGCAGTATTTT	CASSSGVLVGTDTQYF
TRBJ2-3	TRBV6-4	TRBD2	NA	TGTGCCAGCAGTGACTCAGCGGGGGGGCTACAAGATACGCAGTATTTT	CASSDSAGGLQDTQYF
TRBJ2-7	TRBV5-6	TRBD2	NA	TGTGCCAGCAGCTTGGTCCTAGCGGCGTCCTCCTACGAGCAGTACTTC	CASSLVLAASSYEQYF
TRBJ2-3	TRBV5-1	NA	NA	TGCGCCAGCAGCTTGGACGGGTCAGATACGCAGTATTTT	CASSLDGSDTQYF
TRBJ2-1	TRBV24-1	NA	NA	TGTGCCACCAGTGATAATCGAGGGATGAGGGACAATGAGCAGTTCTTC	CATSDNRGMRDNEQFF
TRBJ1-2	TRBV2	NA	NA	TGTGCCAGCATACCGGGGGGCTCTGGCTACACCTTC	CASIPGGSGYTF
TRBJ2-5	TRBV7-2	TRBD1	NA	TGTGCCAGCAGCAAGACAGGGATCGACCAAGAGACCCAGTACTTC	CASSKTGIDQETQYF
TRBJ2-7	TRBV7-3	TRBD2	NA	TGTGCCAGCAGCTTGGGGCGGCGAACTAGCGGGGAAATCGAGCAGTACTTC	CASSLGRRTSGEIEQYF
TRBJ2-1	TRBV12-5	TRBD2	NA	TGTGCTAGTGGTTTCCAAACTAGCGGGATCCCATCTGAGCAGTTCTTC	CASGFQTSGIPSEQFF
TRBJ2-3	TRBV10-3	NA	NA	TGTGCCATCACCCGCGGGGCGAGCACAGATACGCAGTATTTT	CAITRGASTDTQYF
TRBJ1-1	TRBV5-4	NA	NA	TGTGCCAGCACCCCATGGAGGGAATTGAACACTGAAGCTTTCTTT	CASTPWRELNTEAFF
TRBJ1-1	TRBV7-3	NA	NA	TGTGCCAGCAGCTTGATGGGCACATCGAACACTGAAGCTTTCTTT	CASSLMGTSNTEAFF
TRBJ2-2	TRBV6-6	NA	NA	TGTGCCAGCAGGGAGCAAAAACTAGCTGACACCGGGGAGCTGTTTTTT	CASREQKLADTGELFF
TRBJ2-1	TRBV11-3	TRBD1	few	TGTGCCAGCATTTTTAACCGACCGGGACAGGGGGCTAATGAGCAGTTCTTC	CASIFNRPGQGANEQFF
TRBJ2-6	TRBV24-1	NA	NA	TGTGCCACCAGTGCCCAGGGGCAGCCTGGGGCCAACGTCCTGACTTTC	CATSAQGQPGANVLTF
TRBJ2-7	TRBV30	TRBD2	few	TGTGCCTGGAGTGCAGACTTGAGCGGGAGAGTCTACTTC	CAWSADLSGRVYF
TRBJ2-5	TRBV20-1	NA	NA	TGCAGTGCTAGTGAGGCAGGGGCTCAAGAGACCCAGTACTTC	CSASEAGAQETQYF
TRBJ1-5	TRBV9	TRBD1	NA	TGTGCCAGCAGCGTGGGTGGACAGGGGGCCCCCCAGCATTTT	CASSVGGQGAPQHF
TRBJ1-3	TRBV5-6	NA	NA	TGTGCCAGCAGCCGAACAGAGAGCTCTGGAAACACCATATATTTT	CASSRTESSGNTIYF
TRBJ2-1	TRBV5-6	TRBD1	NA	TGTGCCAGCACACAACAGGGGGCCCTTGCTAGATCATACAATGAGCAGTTCTTC	CASTQQGALARSYNEQFF
TRBJ2-5	TRBV4-1	TRBD2	NA	TGCGCCAGCAGCCAAGGACTAGCGGGGCGGGGGACCCAGTACTTC	CASSQGLAGRGTQYF
TRBJ2-7	TRBV11-2	TRBD2	once	TGTGCCAGCAGCTGGCAGGGGCGGGCTAGCGGGATTACCTACGAGCAGTACTTC	CASSWQGRASGITYEQYF
TRBJ1-4	TRBV30	TRBD1	NA	TGTGCCTGGAGTGGCTATACAGGGGTTGGTGAAAAACTGTTTTTT	CAWSGYTGVGEKLFF
TRBJ2-1	TRBV19	NA	NA	TGTGCCACCCAGGTATGGGGGGCCTACAATGAGCAGTTCTTC	CATQVWGAYNEQFF
TRBJ2-7	TRBV27	TRBD1	NA	TGTGCCAGCACCTCTGACAGGGCCCTCAGGGAGCAGTACTTC	CASTSDRALREQYF
TRBJ2-2	TRBV10-3	NA	NA	TGTGCCATCAGTGCCGAAGGGAGGAGCACCGGGGAGCTGTTTTTT	CAISAEGRSTGELFF
TRBJ2-5	TRBV6-1	TRBD1	NA	TGTGCCAGCAGTTCGACAGGGGGATTCCAAGAGACCCAGTACTTC	CASSSTGGFQETQYF
TRBJ1-6	TRBV7-3	NA	few	TGTGCCAGCAGCGAAACAGGCGTGGGATACTCACCCCTCCACTTT	CASSETGVGYSPLHF
TRBJ2-3	TRBV27	NA	NA	TGTGCCAGCAGTCTCGCCGGGACTCGAAACACAGATACGCAGTATTTT	CASSLAGTRNTDTQYF
TRBJ2-1	TRBV7-3	NA	NA	TGTGCCAGCAGCTTAGGGTCAGGCGGGGATGAGCAGTTCTTC	CASSLGSGGDEQFF
TRBJ2-5	TRBV5-1	TRBD2	once	TGCGCCAGCAGCTTGGTAATGCTAGCGGGAAGCTTCCAGGAAGAGACCCAGTACTTC	CASSLVMLAGSFQEETQYF